The 26 T cell receptor beta chains in this list originate from one sample, sequenced in a study of cytomegalovirus exposure and HLA in healthy donors (dated by TCRdb to 2016 to 2017). The method was the immunoSEQ multiplex PCR assay. For the multiplex PCR, a mixture combining 60 forward primers for TCR Vbeta segments and 13 reverse primers for TCR Jbeta segments was used. Imported from immuneACCESS, the table was reduced by TCRdb to in-frame sequences with V and J called. These copies leave out some clones; in studies compared against another copy, an unresolved V gene accounts for under half, and the cause of the remainder is not known. This sample holds more than 150,000 clones; 65% to 80% were observed only once. Clones ranked in the top ten supply 2% to 3% of the sample. Sequenced sample: PBMCs. The receptors here all came from a woman in her thirties in good health and CMV-seropositive.

The rearrangement uses TRBV7-6 and TRBJ1-4; D unclear. Trimming stripped 3 bases from V and 3 bases from J, with 5 bases between. The V gene's germline CDR1 is SGHVS and CDR2 FNYEAQ. CDR3 size: 13 residues. The DNA for the CDR3 is TGTGCCAGCAGCTTCTCCCCTAATGAAAAACTGTTTTTT. This translates into CASSFSPNEKLFF.

This sequence joins TRBV6-4 and TRBJ1-2; D may be TRBD1 (5 bases). Germline V gives CDR1 MRHNA, CDR2 SNTAGT. V lost 6 bases, J lost 4 bases, and 12 bases lay in between. The CDR3 extends over 13 amino acids. CDR3 protein: CASSRGVSYGYTF. As DNA, the CDR3 is TGTGCCAGCAGCCGGGGGGTTAGCTATGGCTACACCTTC.

The V call is TRBV11-3, the J call TRBJ2-7; D is undetermined. This CDR3 spans 14 amino acids. Germline CDR1 reads SGHNT; CDR2 reads YENEEA. The V end was cut by 4 bases, the J end by 0 bases, with 10 bases between. The CDR3 bases are TGTGCCAGCAGCTCTGGGCCGAGCTCCTACGAGCAGTACTTC. This gives the protein CASSSGPSSYEQYF.

V and J are TRBV2 and TRBJ2-7; 10 bases agree with TRBD2. V dropped 6 bases and J dropped 0; count of bases not matched to a gene: 8. The CDR3 length is 16 residues. Germline lookup yields CDR1 SNHLY and CDR2 FYNNEI. As DNA, the CDR3 is TGTGCCAGCAGAACTAGCGGGATAACTTACTCCTACGAGCAGTACTTC. This translates into CASRTSGITYSYEQYF.

This clone was seen a few times. The chain joins TRBV9 to TRBJ2-7; 10 bases line up with TRBD1. The J segment lost 7 bases and the V segment lost 1 base, leaving 5 bases of the junction unmatched. The CDR3 is 14 amino acids. Germline CDR1 reads SGDLS; CDR2 reads YYNGEE. The CDR3 DNA sequence: TGTGCCAGCAGCGTAAGACAGGGGGCTGGGGAGCAGTACTTC. Protein sequence: CASSVRQGAGEQYF.

V gene TRBV9 combines with J gene TRBJ1-5; D is perhaps TRBD1 (5 bases). Germline V gene data show CDR1 as SGDLS and CDR2 as YYNGEE. V was pared by 0 bases and J by 5 bases, with 12 bases between. This CDR3 comprises 15 residues. The CDR3 loop is CASSVDLGGDQPQHF. CDR3 nucleotides: TGTGCCAGCAGCGTAGATCTGGGGGGGGATCAGCCCCAGCATTTT. Full variable domain (missing parts from reference TRBV9 and TRBJ1-5): DSGVTQTPKHLITATGQRVTLRCSPRSGDLSVYWYQQSLDQGLQFLIQYYNGEERAKGNILERFSAQQFPDLHSELNLSSLELGDSALYFCASSVDLGGDQPQHFGDGTRLSIL.

The chain employs TRBV9 and TRBJ2-5; 8 positions agree with TRBD1. Trimming cost V 2 bases and J 5 bases; bases outside gene matches: 5. CDR3 length: 14 residues. Germline V gene data show CDR1 as SGDLS and CDR2 as YYNGEE. The chain's CDR3 is CASSVQGARETQYF. The CDR3 DNA reads TGTGCCAGCAGCGTCCAGGGGGCGCGGGAGACCCAGTACTTC.

The chain links TRBV11-3 to TRBJ2-5; 12 bases map to TRBD2. Germline V gene sequence: CDR1 SGHNT, CDR2 YENEEA. This CDR3 is 16 amino acids long. The trim removed 5 bases at V and 1 base at J, leaving 5 bases unmatched. The CDR3 reads CASSRRLAGVQETQYF. CDR3 sequence (DNA): TGTGCCAGCAGCCGCAGACTAGCGGGGGTCCAAGAGACCCAGTACTTC.

This clone turned up a few times. V is TRBV4-2 and J is TRBJ2-7; 14 positions agree with TRBD2. This CDR3 has 15 residues. From germline, CDR1 is LGHNA and CDR2 YNFKEQ. V was clipped by 6 bases and J by 4 bases; unmatched bases: 5. The DNA for the CDR3 is TGTGCCAGCAGGCCGGGACTAGCGGGGGATTACGAGCAGTACTTC. As protein: CASRPGLAGDYEQYF.

This clone was counted only a few times. The V call is TRBV6-4, the J call TRBJ1-1; 7 nucleotides line up with TRBD1. Germline CDR1 MRHNA, CDR2 SNTAGT. The V segment lost 0 bases and the J segment 10 bases; nucleotides outside the gene matches: 2. This CDR3 has 12 amino acids. The CDR3 is CASSDSTGRAFF. CDR3 coding DNA: TGTGCCAGCAGTGACTCGACAGGGAGAGCTTTCTTT.

The V gene is TRBV5-1, the J gene TRBJ1-1; no definite D call. V was pared by 0 bases and J by 4 bases, with 10 bases between. The CDR3 is 14 amino acids. Germline lookup yields CDR1 SGHRS and CDR2 YFSETQ. CDR3 bases: TGCGCCAGCAGCTTGGCCGGGGAGGCCACTGAAGCTTTCTTT. This translates into CASSLAGEATEAFF.

This clone came up a few times. This sequence joins TRBV2 and TRBJ2-5; 9 bases are shared with TRBD2. This CDR3 comprises 14 residues. Germline CDR1 SNHLY, CDR2 FYNNEI. The junction had 7 bases not matched to a gene; V was cut back by 9 bases and J by 2 bases. CDR3 in amino acids: CARRGGGAQETQYF. Written as DNA, the CDR3 is TGTGCCAGAAGGGGCGGGGGGGCTCAAGAGACCCAGTACTTC.

J is TRBJ2-4 and V is TRBV11-2; D possibly corresponds to TRBD1 (6 bases). Trimming cost V 1 base and J 7 bases, with 11 bases left between them. Germline V gene data show CDR1 as SGHAT and CDR2 as FQNNGV. This CDR3 region has 14 residues. The CDR3 region has the DNA TGTGCCAGCAGCTTAGGTCAGGGGTGGAACATTCAGTACTTC. As protein: CASSLGQGWNIQYF.

The V and J genes are TRBV28 and TRBJ1-3; D is undetermined. The CDR3 is 12 amino acids. Germline CDR1 reads MDHEN; CDR2 reads SYDVKM. V was pared by 2 bases and J by 7 bases, with 6 bases between. The CDR3 DNA follows: TGTGCCAGCAGTTTAAGAGGGAACACCATATATTTT. Encoded protein: CASSLRGNTIYF. Combining the CDR3 with reference TRBV28 and TRBJ1-3 gives the whole variable domain DVKVTQSSRYLVKRTGEKVFLECVQDMDHENMFWYRQDPGLGLRLIYFSYDVKMKEKGDIPEGYSVSREKKERFSLILESASTNQTSMYLCASSLRGNTIYFGEGSWLTVV.

V usage is TRBV5-4 and J usage is TRBJ2-7; 9 positions agree with TRBD1. The germline V gene has CDR1 SGHNT and CDR2 YYREEE (reference sequence). V lost 2 bases and J lost 1; bases outside the gene matches: 4. The CDR3 has 15 amino acids. CDR3 in amino acids: CASSFRDRVSYEQYF. In DNA, the CDR3 is TGTGCCAGCAGCTTCCGGGACAGGGTTTCCTACGAGCAGTACTTC.

This chain joins TRBV25-1 and TRBJ2-1; 7 bases match TRBD1. CDR3 length: 17 amino acids. Germline loops: CDR1 MGHDK, CDR2 SYGVNS. V was pared by 7 bases and J by 3 bases, with 15 bases of the junction left unmatched. The CDR3 region is CASKARDSEGRYNEQFF. CDR3 in DNA: TGTGCCAGCAAGGCACGGGACAGCGAGGGACGCTACAATGAGCAGTTCTTC.

Concerning this clone: Within the sample, other DNA sequences also encode this same CDR3. This chain links TRBV6-5 with TRBJ1-2; TRBD1 matches at 7 bases. V lost 9 bases, J lost 3 bases, and 7 bases stayed unmatched. The CDR3 extends over 13 amino acids. In germline, CDR1 is MNHEY, CDR2 SVGAGI. The CDR3 coding sequence is TGTGCCAGTTCACAAACAGGGGACTATGGCTACACCTTC. Protein: CASSQTGDYGYTF.

This clone has just a few counts. The gene calls are TRBV7-2 and TRBJ2-7; TRBD2 matches at 11 bases. V shed 5 bases, J shed 3 bases, and the junction held 3 bases outside the gene matches. Per germline, CDR1 SGHTA and CDR2 FQGNSA. The CDR3 covers 14 residues. The CDR3 bases are TGTGCCAGCAGCGTTAGCGGGGGGGACTACGAGCAGTACTTC. Translation: CASSVSGGDYEQYF.

The CDR3 protein is CASGGSGRRTFPSYEQYF. The CDR3 DNA reads TGTGCCAGCGGCGGGTCGGGCAGGCGAACCTTCCCCTCCTACGAGCAGTACTTC. The genes are TRBV7-9 and TRBJ2-7; possibly TRBD2 for D (5 bases). Germline values: CDR1 SEHNR, CDR2 FQNEAQ (reference sequence). The ends were cut back, 8 bases at V and 0 bases at J, with 26 bases in the middle. CDR3 length equals 18 residues.

This clone turned up a few times. The chain carries TRBV7-9 and TRBJ1-5; a possible D gene is TRBD1 (6 bases). The CDR3 runs to 16 residues. CDR1 SEHNR and CDR2 FQNEAQ come from the germline V gene (reference sequence). Trimming removed 3 bases from V and 1 base from J, with 13 bases in between. As DNA, the CDR3 is TGTGCCAGCAGCTTTACAGGGTCAGCGAGCAATCAGCCCCAGCATTTT. Encoded protein: CASSFTGSASNQPQHF.

This clone has just one count. The chain links TRBV6-5 to TRBJ1-2; weak D call: TRBD1 (5 bases). This CDR3 is built from 15 residues. Germline lookup yields CDR1 MNHEY and CDR2 SVGAGI. Trimming shortened V by 7 bases and J by 3 bases, and 18 bases separated the two germline ends. CDR3 sequence (DNA): TGTGCCAGCAAGGAAGGGGTAGCCTTCGACTATGGCTACACCTTC. Encoded protein: CASKEGVAFDYGYTF.

J is TRBJ1-1 and V is TRBV10-3, with D possibly TRBD1 on 5 matching bases. Germline CDR1 and CDR2: ENHRY and SYGVKD. V was clipped by 4 bases and J by 1 base, with 13 bases between them. The CDR3 totals 15 residues. The CDR3 loop reads CAISGGGGPNTEAFF. CDR3 sequence (DNA): TGTGCCATCAGTGGTGGGGGGGGACCGAACACTGAAGCTTTCTTT.

The chain joins TRBV29-1 to TRBJ2-5; TRBD1 matches 8 bases. The end of the DNA aligns better with TRBJ2-7, so the J call may be wrong. This CDR3 comprises 13 residues. Germline V CDR1 and CDR2: SQVTM, ANQGSEA. CDR3: CSVDGQGHYEQYF. The CDR3 DNA follows: TGCAGCGTTGATGGACAGGGACACTACGAGCAGTACTTC.

This clone was detected only a few times. The chain is built from TRBV27 and TRBJ1-2; D is unclear. In germline, CDR1 is MNHEY, CDR2 SMNVEV (reference sequence). CDR3 length: 14 amino acids. With 4 bases removed from V and 5 bases from J, the gap between germline ends came to 14 bases. CDR3 in amino acids: CASSYGSRGYGYTF. CDR3 DNA sequence: TGTGCCAGCAGTTATGGATCCCGGGGATATGGCTACACCTTC.

This clone has just one count. The CDR3 protein is CASSLAGGSYEQYF. DNA of the CDR3: TGTGCCAGCAGCTTGGCGGGGGGCTCCTACGAGCAGTACTTC. The rearrangement links TRBV5-6 to TRBJ2-7, with TRBD2 matching 7 bases. CDR1 and CDR2 (germline): SGHDT, YYEEEE. V lost 0 bases, J lost 0 bases, and 0 bases stayed unmatched. The CDR3 has 14 amino acids.

The chain has TRBV2 and TRBJ1-1; TRBD1 matches at 7 bases. J was trimmed by 4 bases and V by 7 bases; bases with no gene match: 9. Germline CDR1 is SNHLY and CDR2 is FYNNEI. The CDR3 spans 14 residues. Here the CDR3 reads CASTPQGWGTEAFF. CDR3 bases: TGTGCCAGCACCCCACAGGGGTGGGGCACTGAAGCTTTCTTT.